The 31 T cell receptor beta chains below all came from one sample that was sequenced in a study of T cells in Graves' hyperthyroidism and ophthalmopathy. RNA transcripts yielded amplified TCR beta CDR3 regions. During a first-round RT-PCR of the TCR CDR3, the HTBI primer set was used. TCRdb reanalysed the multiplex PCR reads using MiXCR and keeps one entry per CDR3 protein. In the table there are hundreds of thousands of distinct CDR3 sequences, 38% of which are singletons. The specimen sequenced was blood. These receptors were collected from a man aged 18 to 29 with Graves' hyperthyroidism.

This clonotype turned up a few times. The chain recombines TRBV5-4 with TRBJ1-6; D remains ambiguous. CDR3 length equals 17 residues. Deletions cut 3 bases from V and 7 bases from J, with 20 bases between. Germline-derived CDR1 and CDR2 are SGHNT and YYREEE (reference sequence). The CDR3 loop is CASSSGRTKGGNSPLHF. DNA of the CDR3: TGTGCCAGCAGCTCAGGACGGACGAAGGGTGGAAATTCACCCCTCCACTTT. The full variable domain, with the rest looked up from reference TRBV5-4 and TRBJ1-6, is ETGVTQSPTHLIKTRGQQVTLRCSSQSGHNTVSWYQQALGQGPQFIFQYYREEENGRGNFPPRFSGLQFPNYSSELNVNALELDDSALYLCASSSGRTKGGNSPLHFGNGTRLTVT.

This clonotype has ten or more counts. The V call is TRBV6-5, the J call TRBJ2-7; 7 nucleotides agree with TRBD2. The ends lost 0 bases at V and 4 bases at J; junction bases unmatched: 12. The CDR3 has 17 residues. Germline CDR1 reads MNHEY; CDR2 reads SVGAGI. CDR3: CASSYSKAGGSGYEQYF. CDR3 sequence (DNA): TGTGCCAGCAGTTACTCGAAAGCTGGCGGGAGTGGATACGAGCAGTACTTC.

V and J are TRBV5-1 and TRBJ2-7; 14 bases match TRBD2. There are 18 residues in the CDR3. Germline lookup yields CDR1 SGHRS and CDR2 YFSETQ. Trimming at V came to 4 bases and at J to 2 bases, leaving 11 bases not matched to a gene. This CDR3 is CASSPAGTSGGPTYEQYF. CDR3 sequence (DNA): TGCGCCAGCAGCCCCGCCGGGACTAGCGGGGGTCCCACCTACGAGCAGTACTTC.

This clonotype was seen once. V is TRBV19 and J is TRBJ1-4; 9 positions match TRBD1. The germline V gene encodes CDR1 LNHDA and CDR2 SQIVND (reference sequence). V gave up 6 bases and J gave up 5 bases; unmatched junction bases: 7. This CDR3 comprises 15 residues. CDR3 sequence: CASRDPGTGNEKLFF. The CDR3 nucleotides read TGTGCCAGTAGGGACCCCGGGACAGGGAATGAAAAACTGTTTTTT.

In this sample, this clonotype turned up many times. The chain carries TRBV7-9 and TRBJ1-4, with D hard to call. The CDR3 covers 12 residues. CDR1 is SEHNR, CDR2 FQNEAQ, per germline (reference sequence). Deletions cut 1 base from V and 7 bases from J, with 4 bases between. In DNA, the CDR3 is TGTGCCAGCAGCTTAGGAAGTGAAAAACTGTTTTTT. Translation: CASSLGSEKLFF.

The chain couples TRBV10-2 to TRBJ2-7; TRBD1 matches at 8 bases. J gave up 3 bases and V 5 bases, and 6 bases lay outside the gene matches. Germline V gene data show CDR1 as WSHSY and CDR2 as SAAADI. CDR3 size: 14 residues. This CDR3 is CASSLSRGHYEQYF. CDR3 DNA: TGCGCCAGCAGTTTAAGCAGGGGGCACTACGAGCAGTACTTC.

The chain employs TRBV6-5 and TRBJ1-1; 8 bases map to TRBD1. The CDR3 totals 13 residues. With V trimmed by 4 bases and J by 10 bases, 8 bases remained unmatched. Germline-derived CDR1 and CDR2 are MNHEY and SVGAGI. Here the CDR3 DNA reads TGTGCCAGCAGTTCAGGACAGGGCAGGAGAGCTTTCTTT. Amino acids: CASSSGQGRRAFF.

This clonotype appeared a few times. A much larger clone sits a single nucleotide away, making a read error possible. The chain carries TRBV27 and TRBJ2-5; D is unclear. This CDR3 is built from 11 residues. Trimming left V 6 bases short and J 3 bases short, with 5 bases between. Germline V gives CDR1 MNHEY, CDR2 SMNVEV (reference sequence). The CDR3 DNA is TGTGCCAGCAGGGAAAAAGAGACCCAGTACTTC. This encodes CASREKETQYF.

V is TRBV5-6 and J is TRBJ2-2, with D perhaps TRBD2 (5 bases). The ends were cut back, 3 bases at V and 4 bases at J, with 16 bases in the middle. Per the germline V gene, CDR1 is SGHDT and CDR2 is YYEEEE. The CDR3 runs to 16 residues. CDR3 in amino acids: CASSSLRLRGTGELFF. Written as DNA, the CDR3 is TGTGCCAGCAGCTCACTCCGACTCCGGGGCACCGGGGAGCTGTTTTTT. Complete variable domain (other parts from reference TRBV5-6 and TRBJ2-2): DAGVTQSPTHLIKTRGQQVTLRCSPKSGHDTVSWYQQALGQGPQFIFQYYEEEERQRGNFPDRFSGHQFPNYSSELNVNALLLGDSALYLCASSSLRLRGTGELFFGEGSRLTVL.

The gene calls are TRBV6-5 and TRBJ1-1; no reliable D call. Germline V CDR1 and CDR2: MNHEY, SVGAGI. The CDR3 sequence is 15 residues long. Deletions cut 0 bases from V and 3 bases from J, with 11 bases between. CDR3 residues: CASSYSNSGDTEAFF. CDR3 DNA: TGTGCCAGCAGTTACTCGAACTCCGGGGACACTGAAGCTTTCTTT.

Points on this clonotype: The junction differs from germline at one of its ends, possibly a read error. This chain connects TRBV2 to TRBJ1-4, with D unresolved. The CDR3 extends over 14 amino acids. Per germline, CDR1 SNHLY and CDR2 FYNNEI. The CDR3 sequence: CASIYSRTNEKLLF. The CDR3 region has the DNA TGTGCCAGTATCTACAGCCGAACTAATGAAAAACTGCTTTTT.

This clonotype was recorded many times. V and J are TRBV7-9 and TRBJ1-5; D remains unclear. This CDR3 contains 14 residues. CDR1 and CDR2 (germline): SEHNR, FQNEAQ (reference sequence). The ends were cut back, 0 bases at V and 1 base at J, with 4 bases in the middle. The CDR3 DNA sequence: TGTGCCAGCAGCTTAGCAGGGAGCAATCAGCCCCAGCATTTT. The encoded protein is CASSLAGSNQPQHF.

Note on this clonotype: The conserved final phenylalanine or tryptophan is absent from the CDR3, which likely points to a read error. The limits of the CDR3 on the DNA are not certain, so only TCRdb's listed CDR3 is given. The CDR3 spells CASSAGHV. The chain uses TRBV7-8 and TRBJ1-6. The CDR3 spans 8 amino acids, including both terminal residues. Germline V gives CDR1 SGHVS, CDR2 FQNEAQ.

This clonotype was seen ten or more times. The chain combines TRBV24-1 with TRBJ2-7; 8 bases align to TRBD2. CDR1 and CDR2 from the germline V gene are KGHDR and SFDVKD. V trimming: 4 bases; J trimming: 5 bases; junction bases outside the gene matches: 9. CDR3 length equals 15 residues. CDR3 in DNA: TGTGCCACCAGTGACCCCGGGGGGGAACTGGACGAGCAGTACTTC. This gives the protein CATSDPGGELDEQYF.

Many counts were recorded for this clonotype. CDR3 protein: CASNPYPRANTEAFF. The CDR3 nucleotides read TGTGCCAGCAATCCGTACCCCAGGGCGAACACTGAAGCTTTCTTT. The chain carries TRBV2 and TRBJ1-1; maybe TRBD1 (5 bases). Per the germline V gene, CDR1 is SNHLY and CDR2 is FYNNEI. Trimming pared 7 bases from V and 1 base from J, leaving 16 bases between. The CDR3 runs to 15 residues.

The chain combines TRBV5-6 with TRBJ1-4; D may be TRBD1 (5 bases). V was trimmed by 4 bases and J by 7 bases, leaving 14 bases between them. CDR3 length equals 14 residues. Germline V gene data show CDR1 as SGHDT and CDR2 as YYEEEE. Here the CDR3 DNA reads TGTGCCAGCAGCCTCGGTGGGGGGGTTGAAAAACTGTTTTTT. Amino acid sequence: CASSLGGGVEKLFF.

This clonotype was observed a few times. This chain connects TRBV12-3 or TRBV12-4 to TRBJ2-2, with D possibly being TRBD2 (5 bases). The CDR3 extends over 14 amino acids. Trimming shortened V by 6 bases and J by 1 base, and 9 bases separated the two germline ends. CDR3 protein: CASSHGMNTGELFF. DNA of the CDR3: TGTGCCAGCAGCCACGGGATGAACACCGGGGAGCTGTTTTTT.

This sequence joins TRBV5-1 and TRBJ2-7; D not certain. V lost 0 bases, J lost 3 bases, and 10 bases lay in between. CDR1 and CDR2 from the germline V gene are SGHRS and YFSETQ. The CDR3 contains 14 residues. The CDR3 bases are TGCGCCAGCAGCTTGGACGGCGGCGACTACGAGCAGTACTTC. This gives the protein CASSLDGGDYEQYF.

The chain employs TRBV10-3 and TRBJ1-5; D is possibly TRBD1 (5 bases). Trimming left V 10 bases short and J 4 bases short, with 14 bases between. The CDR3 is 13 amino acids. Germline V gene sequence: CDR1 ENHRY, CDR2 SYGVKD. The CDR3 DNA sequence: TGTGCCAGCGGAGACAGAGAAAATCAGCCCCAGCATTTT. It specifies CASGDRENQPQHF.

The chain joins TRBV29-1 to TRBJ2-5; 9 bases map to TRBD2. Germline-derived CDR1 and CDR2 are SQVTM and ANQGSEA. Trimming cost V 8 bases and J 4 bases; bases outside gene matches: 5. There are 12 residues in the CDR3. The CDR3 nucleotides are TGCAGCACGGCGGGAGGGAGAGAGACCCAGTACTTC. It encodes CSTAGGRETQYF.

The chain joins TRBV7-6 to TRBJ1-2; no reliable D call. This CDR3 has 14 amino acids. Trimming shortened V by 1 base and J by 2 bases, and 8 bases separated the two germline ends. The germline CDR1 and CDR2 sequences are SGHVS and FNYEAQ. The CDR3 coding sequence is TGTGCCAGCAGCTTAGGGGTATTAAACTATGGCTACACCTTC. Residues: CASSLGVLNYGYTF.

The gene calls are TRBV19 and TRBJ1-5, with a tentative D call TRBD1 (6 bases). V lost 3 bases to trimming and J lost 0 bases, with 21 bases between them. The CDR3 totals 19 residues. The germline V gene encodes CDR1 LNHDA and CDR2 SQIVND (reference sequence). The CDR3 is CASSIRRAAGGHSNQPQHF. The DNA of the CDR3 is TGTGCCAGTAGTATCCGACGGGCAGCCGGGGGACATAGCAATCAGCCCCAGCATTTT.

The chain uses TRBV5-5 and TRBJ1-5, with TRBD1 matching over 11 bases. From germline, CDR1 is SGHKS and CDR2 YYEKEE (reference sequence). The ends lost 2 bases at V and 6 bases at J; junction bases unmatched: 4. CDR3 length: 15 residues. This CDR3 reads CASSFGQGAFQPQHF. The CDR3 bases are TGTGCCAGCAGCTTCGGACAGGGGGCGTTTCAGCCCCAGCATTTT.

This clonotype has only a few counts. The chain combines TRBV20-1 with TRBJ2-7; 9 bases are a match to TRBD2. V dropped 4 bases and J dropped 3; count of bases not matched to a gene: 10. The V gene's germline CDR1 is DFQATT and CDR2 SNEGSKA (reference sequence). The CDR3 sequence is 15 residues long. CDR3 amino acids: CSAKGLASGDYEQYF. The DNA of the CDR3 is TGCAGTGCTAAGGGGTTGGCTAGCGGGGACTACGAGCAGTACTTC.

With respect to this clonotype: This CDR3 is missing its conserved last phenylalanine or tryptophan, likely due to a read error. No DNA is shown, since the ends of the CDR3 on it are uncertain; the CDR3 is the one TCRdb lists. The chain combines TRBV15 with TRBJ1-1; no check of the table's D call, TRBD1, against the DNA was made. Germline CDR1 is LNHNV and CDR2 is YYDKDF (reference sequence). The CDR3 numbers 8 amino acids, ends counted. This CDR3 is CATSRETP.

This clonotype was seen repeatedly, ten times or more. The rearrangement links TRBV20-1 to TRBJ2-2; 7 bases fit TRBD2. The germline V gene has CDR1 DFQATT and CDR2 SNEGSKA (reference sequence). The length of the CDR3 is 13 residues. Trimming removed 3 bases from V and 5 bases from J; junction bases left unmatched: 3. This CDR3 reads CSARGGRTGELFF. CDR3 nucleotide sequence: TGCAGTGCTAGGGGCGGGAGAACCGGGGAGCTGTTTTTT.

The CDR3 DNA is TGTGCCAGCAGTTCCGGAGACAGGGGGTTTGAAAAACTGTTTTTT. Amino acid sequence: CASSSGDRGFEKLFF. This sequence joins TRBV28 and TRBJ1-4; 9 bases map to TRBD1. The length of the CDR3 is 15 residues. CDR1 is MDHEN, CDR2 SYDVKM, per germline. With 4 bases clipped from V and 7 bases from J, the junction kept 7 bases outside the gene matches.

In its sample, this clonotype was seen a few times. The chain combines TRBV7-8 with TRBJ1-5; D call uncertain. CDR3 length: 13 residues. CDR1 SGHVS and CDR2 FQNEAQ come from the germline V gene. The ends were cut back, 1 base at V and 5 bases at J, with 6 bases in the middle. The CDR3 protein is CASSLEIDQPQHF. The CDR3 DNA reads TGTGCCAGCAGCTTAGAGATCGATCAGCCCCAGCATTTT.

The V and J genes are TRBV14 and TRBJ2-7, with D possibly being TRBD2 (6 bases). Trimming cost V 4 bases and J 2 bases, with 15 bases left between them. The CDR3 is 15 amino acids. Per the germline V gene, CDR1 is SGHDN and CDR2 is FVKESK. The CDR3 loop reads CASSLQQGGTYEQYF. CDR3 sequence (DNA): TGTGCCAGCAGCCTCCAGCAGGGAGGTACCTACGAGCAGTACTTC.

This clonotype was picked up a small number of times. The chain recombines TRBV12-3 or TRBV12-4 with TRBJ2-7; tentatively, D is TRBD2 (6 bases). Trimming left V 1 base short and J 1 base short, with 8 bases between. There are 14 residues in the CDR3. CDR3: CASSLGTISYEQYF. CDR3 bases: TGTGCCAGCAGTTTAGGGACTATTTCCTACGAGCAGTACTTC.

This CDR3 is CASSTGQGESGANVLTF. The CDR3 DNA reads TGTGCCAGCAGCACCGGACAGGGAGAGTCTGGGGCCAACGTCCTGACTTTC. The V and J genes are TRBV7-2 and TRBJ2-6; 8 nucleotides align to TRBD1. The CDR3 runs to 17 residues. The junction had 7 bases not matched to a gene; V was cut back by 5 bases and J by 1 base. The V gene's germline CDR1 is SGHTA and CDR2 FQGNSA.